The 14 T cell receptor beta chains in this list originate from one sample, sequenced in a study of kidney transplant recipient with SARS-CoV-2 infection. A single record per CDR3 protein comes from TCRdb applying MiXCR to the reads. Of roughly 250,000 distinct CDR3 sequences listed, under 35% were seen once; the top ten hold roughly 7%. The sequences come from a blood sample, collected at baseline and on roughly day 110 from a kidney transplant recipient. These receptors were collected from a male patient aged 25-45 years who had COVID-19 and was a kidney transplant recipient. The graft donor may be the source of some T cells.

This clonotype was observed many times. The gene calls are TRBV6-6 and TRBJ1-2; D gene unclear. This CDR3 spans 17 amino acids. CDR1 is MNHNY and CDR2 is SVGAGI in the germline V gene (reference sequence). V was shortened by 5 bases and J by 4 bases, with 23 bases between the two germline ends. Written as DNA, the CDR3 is TGTGCCAGCAGTATTTGCGAAGGTGGGAGAAAGACCTATGGCTACACCTTC. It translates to CASSICEGGRKTYGYTF.

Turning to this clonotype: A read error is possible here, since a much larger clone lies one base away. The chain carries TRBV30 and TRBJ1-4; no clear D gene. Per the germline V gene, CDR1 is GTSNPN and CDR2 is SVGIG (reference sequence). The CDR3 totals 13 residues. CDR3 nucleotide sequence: TGTGCCTGGAGTGTCTCGCCAGGTGAAAAACTGCTTTTT. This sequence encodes CAWSVSPGEKLLF. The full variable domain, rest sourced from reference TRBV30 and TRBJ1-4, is SQTIHQWPATLVQPVGSPLSLECTVEGTSNPNLYWYRQAAGRGLQLLFYSVGIGQISSEVPQNLSASRPQDRQFILSSKKLLLSDSGFYLCAWSVSPGEKLLFGSGTQLSVL.

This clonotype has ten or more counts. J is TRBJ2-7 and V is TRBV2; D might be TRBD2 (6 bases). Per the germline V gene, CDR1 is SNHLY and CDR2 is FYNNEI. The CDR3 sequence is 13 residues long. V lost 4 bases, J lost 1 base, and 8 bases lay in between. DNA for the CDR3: TGTGCCAGCAGTGTTCGGGAGTCCTACGAGCAGTACTTC. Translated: CASSVRESYEQYF.

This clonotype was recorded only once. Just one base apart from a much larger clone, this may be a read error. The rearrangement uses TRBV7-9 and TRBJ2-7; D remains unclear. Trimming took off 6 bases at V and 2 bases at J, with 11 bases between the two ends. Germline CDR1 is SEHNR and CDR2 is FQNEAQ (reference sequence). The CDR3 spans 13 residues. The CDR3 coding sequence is TGTGCCAGCAGTGAGGCTAGGCCCTACGAGCAGTACTTC. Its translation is CASSEARPYEQYF.

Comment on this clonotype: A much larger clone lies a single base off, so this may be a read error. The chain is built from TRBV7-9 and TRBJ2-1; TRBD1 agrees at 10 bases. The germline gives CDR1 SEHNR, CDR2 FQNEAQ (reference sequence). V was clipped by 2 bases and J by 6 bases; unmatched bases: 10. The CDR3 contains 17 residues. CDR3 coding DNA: TGTGCCAGCAGCTTAAGCCTTTGGGACAGGGGTAGCAATGAGCAGTTCTTC. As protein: CASSLSLWDRGSNEQFF.

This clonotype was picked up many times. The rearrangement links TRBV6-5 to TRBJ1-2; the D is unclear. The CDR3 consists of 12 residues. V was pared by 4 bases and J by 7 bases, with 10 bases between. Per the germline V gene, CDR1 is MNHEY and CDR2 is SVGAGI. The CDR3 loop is CASSWEFGGYTF. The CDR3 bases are TGTGCCAGCAGTTGGGAATTCGGTGGCTACACCTTC.

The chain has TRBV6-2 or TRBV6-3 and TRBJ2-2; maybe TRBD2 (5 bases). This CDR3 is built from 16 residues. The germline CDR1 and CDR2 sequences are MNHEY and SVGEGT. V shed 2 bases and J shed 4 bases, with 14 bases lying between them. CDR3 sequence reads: CASSYRALAGTGELFF. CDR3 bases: TGTGCCAGCAGTTACCGGGCTCTGGCGGGCACCGGGGAGCTGTTTTTT.

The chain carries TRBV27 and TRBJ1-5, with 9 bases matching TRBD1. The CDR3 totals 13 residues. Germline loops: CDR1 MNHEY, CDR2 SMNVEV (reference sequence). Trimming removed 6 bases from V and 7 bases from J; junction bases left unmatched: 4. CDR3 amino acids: CASRRDREQPQHF. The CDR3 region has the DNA TGTGCCAGCAGAAGGGACAGGGAACAGCCCCAGCATTTT.

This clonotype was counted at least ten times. The DNA for the CDR3 is TGCAGTGTTGGGGGAGGGTCTAGCGAGCAGTACTTC. Translation: CSVGGGSSEQYF. J is TRBJ2-7 and V is TRBV20-1; TRBD2 agrees at 7 bases. V trimming: 7 bases; J trimming: 6 bases; junction bases outside the gene matches: 9. Germline CDR1 DFQATT, CDR2 SNEGSKA (reference sequence). The CDR3 covers 12 residues.

CDR3 in DNA: TGTGCCAGCAGTTTATTGGGTGACGAGCAGTACTTC. Translated, it gives CASSLLGDEQYF. The chain employs TRBV27 and TRBJ2-7; D not resolved. The V and J ends lost 1 base and 5 bases respectively, with 6 bases between them. CDR1 and CDR2 from the germline V gene are MNHEY and SMNVEV (reference sequence). This CDR3 has 12 amino acids.

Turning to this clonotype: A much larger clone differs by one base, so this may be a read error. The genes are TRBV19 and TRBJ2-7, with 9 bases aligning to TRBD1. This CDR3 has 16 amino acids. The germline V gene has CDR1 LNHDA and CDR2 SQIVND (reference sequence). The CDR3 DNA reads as TGTGTCAGTAGTCTCCCCCCGGGACAGGGAAATGACGAGCAGTACTTC. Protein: CVSSLPPGQGNDEQYF.

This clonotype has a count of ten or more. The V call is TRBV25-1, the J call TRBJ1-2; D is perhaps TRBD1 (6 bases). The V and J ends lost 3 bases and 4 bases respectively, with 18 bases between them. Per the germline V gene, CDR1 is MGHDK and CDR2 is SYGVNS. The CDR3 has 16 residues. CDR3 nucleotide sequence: TGTGCCAGCAGTGATCTCGGACAGCCCACCTCCTATGGCTACACCTTC. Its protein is CASSDLGQPTSYGYTF.

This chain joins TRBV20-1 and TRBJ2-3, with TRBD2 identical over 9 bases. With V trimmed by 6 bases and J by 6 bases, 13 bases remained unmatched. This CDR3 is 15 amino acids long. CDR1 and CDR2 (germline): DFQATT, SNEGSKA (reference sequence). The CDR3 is CSANRNSGSGDTQYF. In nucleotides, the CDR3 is TGCAGTGCCAACCGCAATAGCGGGAGCGGGGATACGCAGTATTTT.

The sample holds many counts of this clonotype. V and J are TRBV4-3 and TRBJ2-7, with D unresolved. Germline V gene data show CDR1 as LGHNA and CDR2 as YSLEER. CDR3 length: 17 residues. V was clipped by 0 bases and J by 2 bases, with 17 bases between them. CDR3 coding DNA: TGCGCCAGCAGCCAAGATCAGCTGCGGAGTGGACCCTACGAGCAGTACTTC. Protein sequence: CASSQDQLRSGPYEQYF.